The 8 T cell receptor beta chains presented below share a single source sample, sequenced in a study of read filtering for tumor transcriptome and immune sequencing (dated by TCRdb to 2019 to 2021). The instrument given in TCRdb is Illumina HiSeq 4000. The Immunoverse kit was used to build TCR libraries from about 400 ng RNA, with molecular barcoded adaptors covering alpha/delta and beta/gamma chains. The public reads were run again by TCRdb, first through fastp at Q25 and then through MiXCR, and only productive beta chains were kept. Entries are consolidated by CDR3 protein sequence, retaining the most common genes and DNA. The sample includes around 26,000 distinct CDR3 sequences, with approximately 15% observed a single time. About two fifths of the sample is held by the ten biggest clonotypes. Sequenced input: a population of CD138-negative cells sorted from bone marrow. Taken with the paper, the label for cell subset or site translates to: bone marrow mononuclear cells depleted of CD138+ plasma/myeloma cells by negative magnetic selection. These receptors were taken from a donor over 35 with multiple myeloma.

This clonotype has at least ten counts. The CDR3, as DNA: TGTGCCAGCAGCTTAGAGATAGGATGGGGAGCCTACAATGAGCAGTTCTTC. Translated: CASSLEIGWGAYNEQFF. The chain joins TRBV7-8 to TRBJ2-1; possibly TRBD2 for D (5 bases). Germline assignment: CDR1 SGHVS and CDR2 FQNEAQ. Trimming cost V 1 base and J 2 bases, with 15 bases left between them. The CDR3 is made up of 17 amino acids.

In this sample, this clonotype turned up many times. The chain carries TRBV5-1 and TRBJ1-1; the match to TRBD1 covers 10 bases. This CDR3 has 13 residues. Germline CDR1 reads SGHRS; CDR2 reads YFSETQ. J gave up 7 bases and V 4 bases, and 4 bases lay outside the gene matches. The CDR3 protein is CASSMGQGNEAFF. Here the CDR3 DNA reads TGCGCCAGCAGCATGGGACAGGGGAATGAAGCTTTCTTT.

This clonotype was recorded at least ten times. The chain joins TRBV11-3 to TRBJ2-7; TRBD2 matches 7 bases. V dropped 1 base and J dropped 5; count of bases not matched to a gene: 5. Per the germline V gene, CDR1 is SGHNT and CDR2 is YENEEA. The CDR3 covers 14 residues. CDR3 loop: CASSLGEGIDEQYF. The CDR3 coding sequence is TGTGCCAGCAGCTTAGGGGAGGGTATCGACGAGCAGTACTTC.

This clonotype was seen many times. V is TRBV7-6 and J is TRBJ2-1; TRBD1 might be the D (6 bases). This CDR3 has 16 amino acids. CDR1 SGHVS and CDR2 FNYEAQ come from the germline V gene. Trimming removed 3 bases from V and 7 bases from J, with 19 bases in between. The CDR3 sequence: CASSFGMGAPRNEQFF. The CDR3 nucleotides read TGTGCCAGCAGCTTTGGTATGGGGGCGCCAAGGAATGAGCAGTTCTTC.

This clonotype was detected ten times or more. The J gene is TRBJ1-3, the V gene TRBV2, with TRBD1 matching over 11 bases. The V and J ends lost 10 bases and 3 bases, in that order; junction bases with no gene match: 11. The CDR3 runs to 16 residues. Germline values: CDR1 SNHLY, CDR2 FYNNEI. The CDR3 DNA is TGTGCCACCACCGGACAGGGGGCGTTTGGTGGAAACACCATATATTTT. It codes for CATTGQGAFGGNTIYF. The variable domain in full, completed from reference TRBV2 and TRBJ1-3, reads EPEVTQTPSHQVTQMGQEVILRCVPISNHLYFYWYRQILGQKVEFLVSFYNNEISEKSEIFDDQFSVERPDGSNFTLKIRSTKLEDSAMYFCATTGQGAFGGNTIYFGEGSWLTVV.

Many counts were recorded for this clonotype. The rearrangement links TRBV4-1 to TRBJ1-1; D remains ambiguous. Trimming took 6 bases from V and 2 from J, leaving 4 bases between them. The CDR3 consists of 11 residues. Germline V lookup: CDR1 MGHRA, CDR2 YSYEKL. The CDR3 here is CASRGNTEAFF. The CDR3 DNA reads TGCGCCAGCAGGGGCAACACTGAAGCTTTCTTT.

In regard to this clonotype: Just one base apart from a much larger clone, this may be a read error. The chain employs TRBV20-1 and TRBJ2-7; TRBD1 matches 9 bases. V shed 2 bases and J 9 bases; nucleotides not matched to a gene: 5. There are 12 residues in the CDR3. CDR1 is DFQATT, CDR2 SNEGSKA, per germline (reference sequence). Here the CDR3 DNA reads TGCAGTGCTAGAACAACAGGGGGCTGGCAGTACTTC. This sequence encodes CSARTTGGWQYF.

The sample holds many counts of this clonotype. This chain uses TRBV19 with TRBJ2-1; TRBD2 matches at 9 bases. After removal of 7 bases from V and 5 bases from J, the junction contained 6 bases not matched to a gene. Germline CDR1 reads LNHDA; CDR2 reads SQIVND (reference sequence). This CDR3 is built from 14 residues. The CDR3 DNA reads as TGTGCCAGTATAAGCGGGAGGTCCGACAATGAGCAGTTCTTC. Protein sequence: CASISGRSDNEQFF.